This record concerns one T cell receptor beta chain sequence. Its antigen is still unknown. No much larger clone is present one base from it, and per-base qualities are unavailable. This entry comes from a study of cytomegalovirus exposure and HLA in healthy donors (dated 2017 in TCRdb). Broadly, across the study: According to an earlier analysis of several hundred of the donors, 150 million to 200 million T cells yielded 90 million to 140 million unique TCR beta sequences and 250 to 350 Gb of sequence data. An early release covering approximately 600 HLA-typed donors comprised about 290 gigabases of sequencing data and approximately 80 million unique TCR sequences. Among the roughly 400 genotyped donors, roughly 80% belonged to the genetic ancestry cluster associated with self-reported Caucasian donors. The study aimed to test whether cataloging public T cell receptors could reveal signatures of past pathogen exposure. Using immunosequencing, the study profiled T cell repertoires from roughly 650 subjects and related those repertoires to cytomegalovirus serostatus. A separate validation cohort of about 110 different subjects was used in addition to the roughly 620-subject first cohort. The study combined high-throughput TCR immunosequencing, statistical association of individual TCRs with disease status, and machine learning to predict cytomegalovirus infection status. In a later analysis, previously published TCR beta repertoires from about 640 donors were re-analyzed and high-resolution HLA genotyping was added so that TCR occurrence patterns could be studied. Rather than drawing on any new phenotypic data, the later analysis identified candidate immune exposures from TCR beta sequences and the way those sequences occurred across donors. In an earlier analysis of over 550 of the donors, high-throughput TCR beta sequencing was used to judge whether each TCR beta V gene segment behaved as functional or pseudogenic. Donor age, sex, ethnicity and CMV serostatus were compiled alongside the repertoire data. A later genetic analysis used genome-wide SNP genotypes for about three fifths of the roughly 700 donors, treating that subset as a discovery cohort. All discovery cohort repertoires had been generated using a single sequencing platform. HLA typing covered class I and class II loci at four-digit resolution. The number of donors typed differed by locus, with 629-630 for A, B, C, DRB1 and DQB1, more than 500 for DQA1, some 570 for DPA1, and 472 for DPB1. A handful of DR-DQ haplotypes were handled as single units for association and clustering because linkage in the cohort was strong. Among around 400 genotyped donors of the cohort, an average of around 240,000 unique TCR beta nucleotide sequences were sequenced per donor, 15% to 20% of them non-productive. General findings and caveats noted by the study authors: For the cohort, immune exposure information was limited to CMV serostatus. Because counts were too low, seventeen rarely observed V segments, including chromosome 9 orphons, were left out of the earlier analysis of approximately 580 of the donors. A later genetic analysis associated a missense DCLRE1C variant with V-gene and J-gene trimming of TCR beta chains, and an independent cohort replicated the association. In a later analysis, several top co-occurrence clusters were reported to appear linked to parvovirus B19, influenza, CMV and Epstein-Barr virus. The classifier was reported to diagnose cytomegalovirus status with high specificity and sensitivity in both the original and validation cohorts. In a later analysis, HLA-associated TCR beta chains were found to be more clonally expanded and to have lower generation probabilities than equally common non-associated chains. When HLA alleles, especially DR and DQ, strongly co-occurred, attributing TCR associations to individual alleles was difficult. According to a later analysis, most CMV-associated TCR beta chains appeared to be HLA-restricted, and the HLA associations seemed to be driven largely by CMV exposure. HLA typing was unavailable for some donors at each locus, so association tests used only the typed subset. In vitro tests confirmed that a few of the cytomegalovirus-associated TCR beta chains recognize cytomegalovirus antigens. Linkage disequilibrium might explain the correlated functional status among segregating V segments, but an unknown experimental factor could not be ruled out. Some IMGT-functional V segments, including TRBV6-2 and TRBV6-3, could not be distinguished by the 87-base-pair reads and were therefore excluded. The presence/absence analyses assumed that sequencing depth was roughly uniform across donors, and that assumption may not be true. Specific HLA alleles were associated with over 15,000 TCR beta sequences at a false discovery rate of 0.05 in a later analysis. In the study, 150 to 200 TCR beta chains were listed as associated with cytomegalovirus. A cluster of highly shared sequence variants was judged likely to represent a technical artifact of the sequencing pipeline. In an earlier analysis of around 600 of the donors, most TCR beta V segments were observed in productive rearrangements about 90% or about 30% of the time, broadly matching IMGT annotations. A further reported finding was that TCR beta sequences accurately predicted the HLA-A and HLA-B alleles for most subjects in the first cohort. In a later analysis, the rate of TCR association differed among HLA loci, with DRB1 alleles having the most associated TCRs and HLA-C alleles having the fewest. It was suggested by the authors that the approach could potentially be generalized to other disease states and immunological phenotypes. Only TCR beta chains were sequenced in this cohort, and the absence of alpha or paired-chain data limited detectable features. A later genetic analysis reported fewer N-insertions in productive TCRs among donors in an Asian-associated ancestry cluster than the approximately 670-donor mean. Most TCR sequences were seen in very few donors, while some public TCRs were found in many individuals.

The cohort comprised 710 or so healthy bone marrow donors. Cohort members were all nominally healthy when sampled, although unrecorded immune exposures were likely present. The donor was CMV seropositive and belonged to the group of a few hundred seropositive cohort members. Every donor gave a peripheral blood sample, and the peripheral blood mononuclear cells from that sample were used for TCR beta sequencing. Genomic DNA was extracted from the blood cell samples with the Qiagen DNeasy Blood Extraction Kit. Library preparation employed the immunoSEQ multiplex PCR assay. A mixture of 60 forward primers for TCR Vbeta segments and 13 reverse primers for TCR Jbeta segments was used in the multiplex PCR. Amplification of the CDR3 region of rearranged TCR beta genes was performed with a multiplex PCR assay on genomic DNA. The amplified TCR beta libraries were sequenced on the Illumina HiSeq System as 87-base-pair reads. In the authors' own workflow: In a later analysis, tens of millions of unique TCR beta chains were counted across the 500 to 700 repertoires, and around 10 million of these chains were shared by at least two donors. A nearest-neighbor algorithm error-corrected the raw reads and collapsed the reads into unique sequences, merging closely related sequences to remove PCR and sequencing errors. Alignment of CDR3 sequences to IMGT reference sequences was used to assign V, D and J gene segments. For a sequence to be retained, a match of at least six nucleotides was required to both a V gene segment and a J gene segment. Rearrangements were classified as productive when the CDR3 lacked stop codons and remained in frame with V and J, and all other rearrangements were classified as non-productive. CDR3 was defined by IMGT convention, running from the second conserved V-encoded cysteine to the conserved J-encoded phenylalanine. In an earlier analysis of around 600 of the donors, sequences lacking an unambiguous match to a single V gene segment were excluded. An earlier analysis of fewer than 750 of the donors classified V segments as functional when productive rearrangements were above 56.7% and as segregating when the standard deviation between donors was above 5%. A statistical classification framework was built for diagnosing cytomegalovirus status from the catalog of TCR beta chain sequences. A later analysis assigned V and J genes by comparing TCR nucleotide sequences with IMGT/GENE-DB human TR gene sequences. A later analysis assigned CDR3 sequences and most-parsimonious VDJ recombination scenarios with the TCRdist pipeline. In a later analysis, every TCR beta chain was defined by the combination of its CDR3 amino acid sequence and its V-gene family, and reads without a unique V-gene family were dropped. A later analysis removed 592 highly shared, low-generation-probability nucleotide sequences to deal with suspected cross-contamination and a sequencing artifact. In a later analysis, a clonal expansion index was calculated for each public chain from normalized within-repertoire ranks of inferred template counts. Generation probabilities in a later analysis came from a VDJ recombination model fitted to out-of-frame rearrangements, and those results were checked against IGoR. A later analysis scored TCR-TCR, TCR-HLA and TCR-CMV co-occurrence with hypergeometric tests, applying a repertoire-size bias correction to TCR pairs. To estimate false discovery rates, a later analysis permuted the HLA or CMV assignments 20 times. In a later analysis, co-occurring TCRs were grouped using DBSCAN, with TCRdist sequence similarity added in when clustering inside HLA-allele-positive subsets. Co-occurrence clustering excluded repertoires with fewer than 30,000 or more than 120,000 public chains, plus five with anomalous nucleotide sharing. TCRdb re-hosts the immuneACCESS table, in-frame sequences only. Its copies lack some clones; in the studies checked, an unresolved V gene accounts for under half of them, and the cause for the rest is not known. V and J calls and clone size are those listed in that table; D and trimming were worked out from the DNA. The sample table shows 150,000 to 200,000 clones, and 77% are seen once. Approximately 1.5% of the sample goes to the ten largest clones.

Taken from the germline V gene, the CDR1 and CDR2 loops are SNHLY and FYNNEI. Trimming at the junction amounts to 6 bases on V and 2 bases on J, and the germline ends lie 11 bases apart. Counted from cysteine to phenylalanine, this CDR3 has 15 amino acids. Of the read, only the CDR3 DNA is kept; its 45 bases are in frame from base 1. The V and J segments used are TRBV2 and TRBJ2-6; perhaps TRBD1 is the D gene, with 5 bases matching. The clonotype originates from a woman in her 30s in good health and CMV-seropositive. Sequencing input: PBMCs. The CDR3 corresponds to CASSLDRTGANVLTF. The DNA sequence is TGTGCCAGCAGCCTAGACAGAACTGGGGCCAACGTCCTGACTTTC.